These 29 T cell receptor beta chains were all obtained from the same sample, sequenced in a study of spatial heterogeneity in lung cancer. The time point here: sample taken at primary tumor resection. Sequencing covered unsorted whole RNA taken from tumor, nontumor lung or frozen PBMC. TCRdb processed the 5' RACE reads anew with MiXCR; each CDR3 protein has one entry. Here the sample spans 80,000 to 95,000 distinct CDR3 sequences, around 10% being singletons. The material was PBMCs, obtained at surgery. The receptor source for this set is a male donor with early-stage non-small cell lung cancer.

Ten or more counts support this clonotype. The chain has TRBV10-2 and TRBJ2-1; D is possibly TRBD1 (5 bases). Looked up from germline, CDR1 is WSHSY and CDR2 is SAAADI. Between the trimmed V and J ends, which lost 2 bases and 3 bases, there was a span of 5 bases. This CDR3 contains 13 residues. CDR3 sequence (DNA): TGCGCCAGCAGTGAGGACAGCTACAATGAGCAGTTCTTC. Amino acid sequence: CASSEDSYNEQFF.

A few counts support this clonotype. The chain combines TRBV5-4 with TRBJ2-1; TRBD1 or TRBD2 may be the D gene (5 bases each). Germline assignment: CDR1 SGHNT and CDR2 YYREEE (reference sequence). The V gene lost 4 bases and the J gene lost 12 bases, with 20 bases spanning the gap. The CDR3 is 14 residues long. Here the CDR3 DNA reads TGTGCCAGCAGCCTCCCGGGGACCCAAAGGGTGCAGTTCTTC. It yields the protein CASSLPGTQRVQFF.

The chain employs TRBV6-2 or TRBV6-3 and TRBJ2-7; tentatively, D is TRBD1 or TRBD2 (6 bases each). The CDR3 is 16 residues long. Germline CDR1 and CDR2: MNHEY and SVGEGT. Trimming took 0 bases from V and 1 from J, leaving 13 bases between them. This chain's CDR3 is CASSYSRGVSSYEQYF. The CDR3 coding sequence is TGTGCCAGCAGTTACTCGAGGGGGGTCTCTTCCTACGAGCAGTACTTC.

In its sample, this clonotype was seen a few times. The chain recombines TRBV9 with TRBJ2-2, with D possibly being TRBD1 (7 bases). The V gene's germline CDR1 is SGDLS and CDR2 YYNGEE. The ends were cut back, 4 bases at V and 4 bases at J, with 17 bases in the middle. CDR3 length: 16 residues. CDR3 sequence: CASSPGRGGRTGELFF. The CDR3 DNA follows: TGTGCCAGCAGCCCCGGGAGAGGGGGCCGCACCGGGGAGCTGTTTTTT.

This clonotype was seen at least ten times. The chain is built from TRBV9 and TRBJ2-7, with 7 bases identical to TRBD2. Germline-derived CDR1 and CDR2 are SGDLS and YYNGEE. The CDR3 totals 14 residues. V lost 4 bases, J lost 0 bases, and 4 bases stayed unmatched. The CDR3 DNA is TGTGCCAGCAGCCTGAGCGGGAACTCCTACGAGCAGTACTTC. It is translated as CASSLSGNSYEQYF.

This clonotype has ten or more counts. A read error may account for a junction end that differs from germline. This chain connects TRBV12-3 or TRBV12-4 to TRBJ2-3; D not resolved. The length of the CDR3 is 12 residues. The CDR3 nucleotides are TGTGCCAGCAGTTTAGGTCTAGTATCCCTCGATTTT. This encodes CASSLGLVSLDF.

This clonotype was recorded a few times. J is TRBJ2-3 and V is TRBV5-1; possibly TRBD2 for D (6 bases). CDR3 length: 15 residues. Germline V gene lookup returns CDR1 SGHRS and CDR2 YFSETQ. Between the trimmed V and J ends, which lost 4 bases and 9 bases, there was a span of 21 bases. The DNA of the CDR3 is TGCGCCAGCAGCCCGGGGGATGAAGCGCAAGGGACGCAGTATTTT. It yields the protein CASSPGDEAQGTQYF. Looking up the rest from reference TRBV5-1 and TRBJ2-3 gives the full variable domain: KAGVTQTPRYLIKTRGQQVTLSCSPISGHRSVSWYQQTPGQGLQFLFEYFSETQRNKGNFPGRFSGRQFSNSRSEMNVSTLELGDSALYLCASSPGDEAQGTQYFGPGTRLTVL.

V is TRBV28 and J is TRBJ2-7; tentative D call: TRBD1 (5 bases). V lost 4 bases and J lost 7, with 8 bases in between. There are 11 residues in the CDR3. CDR1 and CDR2 (germline): MDHEN, SYDVKM. CDR3 sequence (DNA): TGTGCCAGCAGTTGGGGCGGTGAGCAGTACTTC. Translated: CASSWGGEQYF.

The chain is built from TRBV2 and TRBJ1-2; 10 nucleotides agree with TRBD1. Looked up from germline, CDR1 is SNHLY and CDR2 is FYNNEI. Trimming took 5 bases from V and 3 from J; bases not matched to a gene: 6. CDR3 length: 15 amino acids. This CDR3 is CASSPTTGGYYGYTF. The CDR3 bases are TGTGCCAGCAGTCCTACGACAGGGGGCTACTATGGCTACACCTTC.

The table lists this clonotype with a few counts. The V gene is TRBV29-1, the J gene TRBJ1-4; D is unresolved. The V and J ends lost 0 bases and 8 bases respectively, with 10 bases between them. CDR1 and CDR2 (germline): SQVTM, ANQGSEA. The CDR3 extends over 13 amino acids. CDR3 residues: CSVEDLLGEKLFF. The CDR3 DNA reads TGCAGCGTTGAAGATCTTCTAGGGGAAAAACTGTTTTTT. The full variable domain, with the rest looked up from reference TRBV29-1 and TRBJ1-4, is SAVISQKPSRDICQRGTSLTIQCQVDSQVTMMFWYRQQPGQSLTLIATANQGSEATYESGFVIDKFPISRPNLTFSTLTVSNMSPEDSSIYLCSVEDLLGEKLFFGSGTQLSVL.

This clonotype was found a few times. This chain connects TRBV4-3 to TRBJ2-6, with TRBD2 matching over 7 bases. The V gene end was trimmed by 7 bases and the J gene end by 2 bases; junction bases not matched to a gene: 5. The CDR3 is 15 amino acids. Germline lookup yields CDR1 LGHNA and CDR2 YSLEER. For the CDR3, the DNA is TGCGCCAGCAACGCAGGGAGGGCTGGGGCCAACGTCCTGACTTTC. Amino acids: CASNAGRAGANVLTF.

This clonotype was counted many times. The chain joins TRBV29-1 to TRBJ2-4, with D perhaps TRBD1 (5 bases). Germline CDR1 and CDR2: SQVTM and ANQGSEA. The CDR3 sequence is 15 residues long. The ends were cut back, 4 bases at V and 1 base at J, with 14 bases in the middle. The CDR3 protein is CSVAQGSVAKNIQYF. The CDR3 nucleotides read TGCAGCGTTGCGCAGGGAAGTGTGGCCAAAAACATTCAGTACTTC.

This clonotype appeared many times. The chain recombines TRBV10-1 with TRBJ2-3, with D uncertain. This CDR3 is built from 12 residues. The ends were cut back, 3 bases at V and 8 bases at J, with 9 bases in the middle. Germline CDR1 WNHNN, CDR2 SYGVQD (reference sequence). The CDR3 region has the DNA TGCGCCAGCAGTGAAACGTTGGGTACGCAGTATTTT. Its protein product is CASSETLGTQYF.

In its sample, this clonotype was seen many times. The rearrangement joins TRBV4-1 to TRBJ2-1, with 10 bases matching TRBD2. The CDR3 extends over 16 amino acids. CDR1 and CDR2 from the germline V gene are MGHRA and YSYEKL. Trimming removed 1 base from V and 6 bases from J; junction bases left unmatched: 6. The CDR3: CASSQGEAGGSNEQFF. The CDR3 DNA reads TGCGCCAGCAGCCAAGGGGAAGCGGGAGGGAGCAATGAGCAGTTCTTC.

There are many counts of this clonotype. The chain couples TRBV7-2 to TRBJ2-5; no clear D gene. The CDR3 totals 12 residues. Germline loops: CDR1 SGHTA, CDR2 FQGNSA. Deletions cut 5 bases from V and 5 bases from J, with 9 bases between. Written as DNA, the CDR3 is TGTGCCAGCAGCCCGCCCGGCGAGACCCAGTACTTC. Its protein is CASSPPGETQYF.

This clonotype was counted many times. The chain joins TRBV20-1 to TRBJ2-7, with a tentative D call TRBD2 (6 bases). This CDR3 region has 11 residues. CDR1 and CDR2 from the germline V gene are DFQATT and SNEGSKA (reference sequence). DNA of the CDR3: TGCAGCTCAGGAGGGCCCTACGAGCAGTACTTC. It is translated as CSSGGPYEQYF.

This clonotype has only a few counts. V and J are TRBV29-1 and TRBJ2-3; 8 bases agree with TRBD2. Germline V gene data show CDR1 as SQVTM and CDR2 as ANQGSEA. This CDR3 comprises 16 residues. Unmatched junction bases numbered 7, after V lost 2 bases and J lost 0 bases. This chain's CDR3 is CSVEFPLADSTDTQYF. The CDR3 DNA follows: TGCAGCGTTGAATTCCCACTAGCGGACAGCACAGATACGCAGTATTTT.

The chain employs TRBV4-3 and TRBJ2-5; possibly TRBD2 for D (6 bases). The CDR3 covers 15 residues. CDR1 is LGHNA, CDR2 YSLEER, per germline. The V and J ends lost 0 bases and 2 bases respectively, with 10 bases between them. CDR3 nucleotides: TGCGCCAGCAGCCAAGAGGCGGGGACGCAAGAGACCCAGTACTTC. It specifies CASSQEAGTQETQYF.

The sample holds many counts of this clonotype. The CDR3 region is CASSAAPSGAAFF. The CDR3 coding sequence is TGTGCCAGCAGCGCCGCCCCGTCTGGTGCAGCTTTCTTT. The chain joins TRBV2 to TRBJ1-1; D remains unclear. The germline V gene has CDR1 SNHLY and CDR2 FYNNEI. Trimming cost V 6 bases and J 10 bases, with 18 bases left between them. The CDR3 has 13 amino acids.

This clonotype occurred a few times. The chain has TRBV5-1 and TRBJ2-5; D is uncertain. The V end lost 4 bases, the J end lost 4 bases, and 14 bases lay between the germline ends. CDR1 SGHRS and CDR2 YFSETQ come from the germline V gene. This CDR3 has 14 residues. The DNA for the CDR3 is TGCGCCAGCAGCACGAATCCGAGCCCAGAGACCCAGTACTTC. Translating gives CASSTNPSPETQYF.

This clonotype occurred a few times. The V and J genes are TRBV5-1 and TRBJ2-1, with 13 positions matching TRBD2. J gave up 7 bases and V 4 bases, and 11 bases lay outside the gene matches. This CDR3 region has 17 residues. Germline V gene lookup returns CDR1 SGHRS and CDR2 YFSETQ. CDR3 residues: CASSLRTSGSNRNEQFF. In DNA form, the CDR3 reads TGCGCCAGCAGCCTTCGGACTAGCGGGAGTAATAGGAATGAGCAGTTCTTC.

This clonotype was seen a few times. This chain uses TRBV5-1 with TRBJ2-5, with TRBD1 as a possible D gene (6 bases). Germline V gives CDR1 SGHRS, CDR2 YFSETQ. Trimming took 3 bases from V and 2 from J, leaving 14 bases between them. This CDR3 comprises 15 residues. The CDR3: CASSSGQILQETQYF. The CDR3 region has the DNA TGCGCCAGCAGCTCTGGACAGATCCTGCAAGAGACCCAGTACTTC.

There are many counts of this clonotype. The genes are TRBV15 and TRBJ1-2; unclear D gene. V was cut by 0 bases and J by 5 bases, with 7 bases left in between. CDR1 LNHNV and CDR2 YYDKDF come from the germline V gene (reference sequence). The CDR3 runs 13 residues. CDR3 sequence (DNA): TGTGCCACCAGCAGAGAAGGGCAGTATGGCTACACCTTC. Encoded protein: CATSREGQYGYTF.

This clonotype occurred many times. The V gene is TRBV20-1, the J gene TRBJ1-4, with 8 positions matching TRBD1. The CDR3 loop spans 14 amino acids. The V gene's germline CDR1 is DFQATT and CDR2 SNEGSKA (reference sequence). J was trimmed by 5 bases and V by 6 bases; bases with no gene match: 8. The CDR3 DNA is TGCAGTGCCGGTACCGGGACAGGCAATGAAAAACTGTTTTTT. Encoded protein: CSAGTGTGNEKLFF.

This clonotype has more than one count but fewer than ten. The genes are TRBV28 and TRBJ2-1; perhaps D is TRBD1 or TRBD2 (5 bases each). The germline CDR1 and CDR2 sequences are MDHEN and SYDVKM. The CDR3 has 16 residues. The V and J ends lost 3 bases and 5 bases respectively, with 17 bases between them. The CDR3 DNA sequence: TGTGCCAGCAGTTTCGGCAGGGACGGGCCCCACAATGAGCAGTTCTTC. Amino acids: CASSFGRDGPHNEQFF.

The chain couples TRBV7-2 to TRBJ2-3; 10 bases align to TRBD2. The junction had 8 bases not matched to a gene; V was cut back by 2 bases and J by 3 bases. Germline V gene sequence: CDR1 SGHTA, CDR2 FQGNSA. This CDR3 has 17 residues. In DNA form, the CDR3 reads TGTGCCAGCAGCTTAAGGGCTAGCGGGGGCCTGACAGATACGCAGTATTTT. Residues: CASSLRASGGLTDTQYF.

The chain couples TRBV28 to TRBJ2-5, with 10 bases aligning to TRBD2. Trimming cost V 6 bases and J 2 bases; bases outside gene matches: 6. There are 15 residues in the CDR3. Germline V lookup: CDR1 MDHEN, CDR2 SYDVKM. This CDR3 is CASRRAGGTQETQYF. The CDR3, as DNA: TGTGCCAGCAGGAGAGCGGGAGGGACACAAGAGACCCAGTACTTC.

Many counts were recorded for this clonotype. One junction end does not reproduce the germline sequence, and a read error may be involved. The J gene is TRBJ2-7, the V gene TRBV29-1, with TRBD2 matching over 8 bases. The CDR3 totals 12 residues. Per germline, CDR1 SQVTM and CDR2 ANQGSEA. Here the CDR3 DNA reads TGCAGCGGAGGACTAGCCTCCCACGAGCAGTACTTC. This translates into CSGGLASHEQYF.

There are many counts of this clonotype. This sequence joins TRBV28 and TRBJ1-2; D unclear. Germline V lookup: CDR1 MDHEN, CDR2 SYDVKM. This CDR3 has 13 amino acids. V lost 5 bases and J lost 8, with 15 bases in between. The CDR3 region has the DNA TGTGCCAGCAGTCCGCCCGGAGGGTTCGGCTACACCTTC. Its translation: CASSPPGGFGYTF.